The 2 T cell receptor beta chains presented below share a single source sample, sequenced in a study of T-cell memory formation after mild COVID-19. A single record per CDR3 protein comes from TCRdb applying MiXCR to the 5' RACE reads. The sample comprises fewer than 350,000 distinct CDR3 sequences, 15% of which are singletons, and about 20% rests with the top ten. Sequencing was carried out using PBMCs or a T cell subset sorted from them (not recorded which). The receptor source for this set is a man aged 18 to 29 who had mild COVID-19 (a few samples of this study predate the infection). Cell type and time point are not known.

The genes are TRBV25-1 and TRBJ1-1, with a tentative D call TRBD1 (5 bases). Per germline, CDR1 MGHDK and CDR2 SYGVNS. Trimming removed 10 bases from V and 1 base from J, with 19 bases in between. There are 15 residues in the CDR3. CDR3 nucleotides: TGTGCCACCGTACCTCCGGGACGGGCGAACACTGAAGCTTTCTTT. Residues: CATVPPGRANTEAFF.

The CDR3 DNA is TGTGCCAGCAGCTTCCCCGGGACAGGGAGAAACGAGCAGTACTTC. Translation: CASSFPGTGRNEQYF. The rearrangement links TRBV7-8 to TRBJ2-7, with 9 bases identical to TRBD1. Per germline, CDR1 SGHVS and CDR2 FQNEAQ. After removal of 3 bases from V and 5 bases from J, the junction contained 8 bases not matched to a gene. The CDR3 contains 15 residues.